The clone carrying this T cell receptor (beta chain) came up a few times. Its antigen is unidentified. A much more abundant neighbour one base away suggests this may be a read error. Regions amplified from RNA transcripts were the TCR beta CDR3 regions. Primed by the HTBI set, a first-round RT-PCR was run on the TCR CDR3. TCRdb itself ran the multiplex PCR reads through MiXCR, one entry per CDR3 protein. The table has 650,000 to 750,000 distinct CDR3 sequences, approximately 15% seen once. The sample is drawn from a study of T cells in Graves' hyperthyroidism and ophthalmopathy. Study findings and constraints: Most thyroid clonotypes expanded above 0.001 appeared in blood too.

Patients counted as stable if ophthalmopathy did not develop within 18 months. Patients aged 18 to 65 had newly diagnosed hyperthyroidism that had lasted under 2 months. Exclusions: uncontrolled infection, other autoimmune disease, pregnancy, lactation. Sequences were obtained from blood. This clonotype originated in a woman younger than 30 with Graves' hyperthyroidism.

The chain's CDR3 is CASSPRGLSNRPQHF. The CDR3 DNA reads as TGTGCCAGCTCACCCCGAGGGCTGAGCAATCGGCCCCAGCATTTT. This chain connects TRBV18 to TRBJ1-5, with D unresolved. The CDR3 has 15 residues. CDR1 KGHSH and CDR2 LQKENI come from the germline V gene.